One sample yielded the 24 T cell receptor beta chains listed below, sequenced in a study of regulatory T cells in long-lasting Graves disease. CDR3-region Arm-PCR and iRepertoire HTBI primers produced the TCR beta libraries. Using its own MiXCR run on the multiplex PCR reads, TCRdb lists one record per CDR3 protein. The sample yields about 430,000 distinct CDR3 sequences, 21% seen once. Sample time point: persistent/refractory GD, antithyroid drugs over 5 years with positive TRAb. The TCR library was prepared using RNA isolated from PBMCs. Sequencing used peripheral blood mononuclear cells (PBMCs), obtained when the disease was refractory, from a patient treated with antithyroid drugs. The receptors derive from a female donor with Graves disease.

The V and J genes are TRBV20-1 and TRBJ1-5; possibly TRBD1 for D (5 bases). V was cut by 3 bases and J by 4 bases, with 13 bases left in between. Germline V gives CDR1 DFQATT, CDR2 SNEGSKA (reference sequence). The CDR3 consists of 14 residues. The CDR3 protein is CSASLGPQNQPQHF. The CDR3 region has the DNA TGCAGTGCTAGTTTGGGGCCGCAGAATCAGCCCCAGCATTTT.

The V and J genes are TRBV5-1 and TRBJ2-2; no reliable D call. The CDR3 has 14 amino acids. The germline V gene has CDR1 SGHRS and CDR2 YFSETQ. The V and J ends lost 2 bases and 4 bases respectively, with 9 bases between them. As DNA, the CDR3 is TGCGCCAGCAGCTTTGCCGGAGCCACCGGGGAGCTGTTTTTT. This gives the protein CASSFAGATGELFF.

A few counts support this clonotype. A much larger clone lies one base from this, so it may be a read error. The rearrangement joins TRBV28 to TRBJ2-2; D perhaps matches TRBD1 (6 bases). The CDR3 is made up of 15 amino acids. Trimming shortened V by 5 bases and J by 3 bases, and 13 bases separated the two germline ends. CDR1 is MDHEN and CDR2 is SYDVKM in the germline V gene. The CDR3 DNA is TGTGCCAGCAGTCCGAGACAGGTGTACACCGGGGAGCTGTTTTTT. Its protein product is CASSPRQVYTGELFF.

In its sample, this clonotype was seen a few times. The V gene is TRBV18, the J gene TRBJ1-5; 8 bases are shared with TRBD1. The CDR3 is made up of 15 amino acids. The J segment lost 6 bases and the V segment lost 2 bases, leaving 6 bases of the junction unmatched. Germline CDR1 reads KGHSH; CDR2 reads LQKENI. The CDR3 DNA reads TGTGCCAGCTCACCAGGACAGGGCGGGGGTCAGCCCCAGCATTTT. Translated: CASSPGQGGGQPQHF.

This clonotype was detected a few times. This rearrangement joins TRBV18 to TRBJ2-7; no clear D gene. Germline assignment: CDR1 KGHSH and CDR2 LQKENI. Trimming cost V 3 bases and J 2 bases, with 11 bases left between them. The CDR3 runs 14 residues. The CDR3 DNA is TGTGCCAGCTCACCGCCTGAGGTTCCCTACGAGCAGTACTTC. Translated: CASSPPEVPYEQYF.

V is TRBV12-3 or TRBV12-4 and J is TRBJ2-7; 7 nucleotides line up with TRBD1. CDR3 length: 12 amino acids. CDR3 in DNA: TGTGCGTCTGGGACAGACTCCTACGAGCAGTACTTC. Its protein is CASGTDSYEQYF.

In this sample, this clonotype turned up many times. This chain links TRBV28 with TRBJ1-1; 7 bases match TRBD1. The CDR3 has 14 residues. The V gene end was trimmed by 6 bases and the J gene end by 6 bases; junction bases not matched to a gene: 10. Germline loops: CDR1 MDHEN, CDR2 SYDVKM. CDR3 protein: CASRSPRRGPEAFF. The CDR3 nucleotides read TGTGCCAGCAGATCCCCTCGGAGGGGGCCTGAAGCTTTCTTT. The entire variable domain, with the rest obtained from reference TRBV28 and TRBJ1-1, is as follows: DVKVTQSSRYLVKRTGEKVFLECVQDMDHENMFWYRQDPGLGLRLIYFSYDVKMKEKGDIPEGYSVSREKKERFSLILESASTNQTSMYLCASRSPRRGPEAFFGQGTRLTVV.

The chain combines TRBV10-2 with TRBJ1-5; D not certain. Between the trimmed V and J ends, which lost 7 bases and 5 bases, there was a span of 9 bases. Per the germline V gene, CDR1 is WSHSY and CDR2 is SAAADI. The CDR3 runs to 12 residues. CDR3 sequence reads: CASTQGDQPQHF. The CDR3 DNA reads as TGCGCCAGCACTCAAGGTGATCAGCCCCAGCATTTT.

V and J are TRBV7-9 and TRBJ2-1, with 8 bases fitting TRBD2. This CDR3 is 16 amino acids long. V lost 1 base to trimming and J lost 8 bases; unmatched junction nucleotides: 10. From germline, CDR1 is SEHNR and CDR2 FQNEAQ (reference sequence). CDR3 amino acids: CASSLDLSGSSYEQFF. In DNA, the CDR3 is TGTGCCAGCAGCTTAGATCTCAGCGGGAGCTCGTATGAGCAGTTCTTC.

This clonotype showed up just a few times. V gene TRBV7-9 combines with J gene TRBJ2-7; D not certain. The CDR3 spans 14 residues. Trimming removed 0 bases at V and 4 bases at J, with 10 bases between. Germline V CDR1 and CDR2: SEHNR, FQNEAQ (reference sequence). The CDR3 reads CASSLASVIYEQYF. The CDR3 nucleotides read TGTGCCAGCAGCTTAGCCAGTGTCATATACGAGCAGTACTTC.

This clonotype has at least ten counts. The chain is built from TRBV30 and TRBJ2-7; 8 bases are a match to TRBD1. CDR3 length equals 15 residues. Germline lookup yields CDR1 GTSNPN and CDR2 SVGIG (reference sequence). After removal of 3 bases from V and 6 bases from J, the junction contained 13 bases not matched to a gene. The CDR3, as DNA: TGTGCCTGGAGCGAGACTACAGGGGGATCGGTCGAGCAGTACTTC. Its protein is CAWSETTGGSVEQYF.

CDR3 nucleotides: TGCGCCAGCAGCCAATTTCCGGGACAGGGTAGATCTGGGGCCAACGTCCTGACTTTC. This codes for CASSQFPGQGRSGANVLTF. This rearrangement joins TRBV4-1 to TRBJ2-6; 9 bases agree with TRBD1. Trimming took 2 bases from V and 1 from J; bases not matched to a gene: 9. The germline gives CDR1 MGHRA, CDR2 YSYEKL. The CDR3 is 19 residues long.

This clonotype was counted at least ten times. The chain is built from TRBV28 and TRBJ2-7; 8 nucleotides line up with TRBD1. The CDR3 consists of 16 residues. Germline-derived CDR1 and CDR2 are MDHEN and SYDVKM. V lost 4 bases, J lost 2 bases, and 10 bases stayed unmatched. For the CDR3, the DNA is TGTGCCAGCAGTTCTCCGGGACAGGCTTACACCTACGAGCAGTACTTC. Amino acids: CASSSPGQAYTYEQYF.

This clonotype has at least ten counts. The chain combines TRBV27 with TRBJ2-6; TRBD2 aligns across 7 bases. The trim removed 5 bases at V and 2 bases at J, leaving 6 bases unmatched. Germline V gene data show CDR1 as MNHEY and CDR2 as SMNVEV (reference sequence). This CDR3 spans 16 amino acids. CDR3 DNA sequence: TGTGCCAGCAGTGGCCTGCGGGGGACTGGGGCCAACGTCCTGACTTTC. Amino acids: CASSGLRGTGANVLTF.

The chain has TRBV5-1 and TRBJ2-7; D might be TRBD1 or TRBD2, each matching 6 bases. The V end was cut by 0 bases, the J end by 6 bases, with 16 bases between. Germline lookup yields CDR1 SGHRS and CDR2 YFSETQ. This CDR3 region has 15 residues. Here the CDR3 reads CASSLGGAGSVEQYF. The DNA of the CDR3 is TGCGCCAGCAGCTTGGGGGGGGCAGGGTCGGTCGAGCAGTACTTC.

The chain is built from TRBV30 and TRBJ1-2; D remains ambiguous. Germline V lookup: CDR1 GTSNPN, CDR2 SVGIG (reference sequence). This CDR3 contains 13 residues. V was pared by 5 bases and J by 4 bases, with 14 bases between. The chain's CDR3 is CAWSYSALYGYTF. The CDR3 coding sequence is TGTGCCTGGTCTTACTCCGCTCTCTATGGCTACACCTTC.

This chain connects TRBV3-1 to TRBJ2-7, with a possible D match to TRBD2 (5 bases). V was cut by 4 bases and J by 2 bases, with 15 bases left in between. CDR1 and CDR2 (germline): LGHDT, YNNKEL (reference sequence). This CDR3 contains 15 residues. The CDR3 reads CASSPTGILAYEQYF. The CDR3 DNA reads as TGTGCCAGCAGCCCCACCGGGATTTTAGCCTACGAGCAGTACTTC.

DNA for the CDR3: TGTGCCAGCAGCCAAGATGGGACTAGTGATGAGCAGTTCTTC. Its translation: CASSQDGTSDEQFF. The rearrangement links TRBV3-1 to TRBJ2-1; 8 bases match TRBD2. With 0 bases clipped from V and 8 bases from J, the junction kept 3 bases outside the gene matches. This CDR3 contains 14 residues. Looked up from germline, CDR1 is LGHDT and CDR2 is YNNKEL (reference sequence).

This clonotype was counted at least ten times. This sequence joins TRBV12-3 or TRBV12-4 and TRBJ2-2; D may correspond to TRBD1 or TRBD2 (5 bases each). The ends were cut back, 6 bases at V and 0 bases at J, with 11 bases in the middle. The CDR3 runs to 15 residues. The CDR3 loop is CASRWGTTNTGELFF. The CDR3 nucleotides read TGTGCCAGCAGATGGGGGACGACGAACACCGGGGAGCTGTTTTTT.

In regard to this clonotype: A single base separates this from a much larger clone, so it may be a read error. CDR3 nucleotides: TGTGCCAGCAGGGGGGGCAGGGCAAAAGCTTTCTTT. It specifies CASRGGRAKAFF. This chain connects TRBV28 to TRBJ1-1; D possibly corresponds to TRBD1 (6 bases). CDR1 and CDR2 (germline): MDHEN, SYDVKM. There are 12 residues in the CDR3. Trimming left V 6 bases short and J 9 bases short, with 14 bases between.

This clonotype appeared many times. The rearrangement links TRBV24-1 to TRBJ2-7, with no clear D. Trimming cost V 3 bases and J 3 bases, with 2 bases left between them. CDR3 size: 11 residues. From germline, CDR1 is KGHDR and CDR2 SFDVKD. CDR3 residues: CATSDDYEQYF. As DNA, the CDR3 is TGTGCCACCAGTGATGACTACGAGCAGTACTTC.

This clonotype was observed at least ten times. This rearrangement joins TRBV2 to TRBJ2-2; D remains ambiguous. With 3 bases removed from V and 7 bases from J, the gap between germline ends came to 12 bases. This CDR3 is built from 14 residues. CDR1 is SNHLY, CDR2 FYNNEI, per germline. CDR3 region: CASSETRGVGELFF. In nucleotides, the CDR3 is TGTGCCAGCAGTGAGACTCGAGGAGTCGGGGAGCTGTTTTTT.

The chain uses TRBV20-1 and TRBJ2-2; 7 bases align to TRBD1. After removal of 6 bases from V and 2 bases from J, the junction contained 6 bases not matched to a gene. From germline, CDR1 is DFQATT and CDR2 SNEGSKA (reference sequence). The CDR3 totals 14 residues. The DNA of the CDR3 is TGCAGTGCCTACAGGGGCCAAAACACCGGGGAGCTGTTTTTT. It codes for CSAYRGQNTGELFF.

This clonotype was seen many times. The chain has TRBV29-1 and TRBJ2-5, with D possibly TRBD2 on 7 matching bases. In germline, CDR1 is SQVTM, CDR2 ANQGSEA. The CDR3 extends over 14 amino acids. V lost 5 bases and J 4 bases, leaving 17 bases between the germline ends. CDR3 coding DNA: TGCAGCGTTCGACCTACAGGGAGGGGAGAGACCCAGTACTTC. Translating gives CSVRPTGRGETQYF.